Following are 26 T cell receptor beta chains from one sample sequenced in a study of blood T cell repertoires in COVID-19. Some clones are missing from TCRdb's copy, which holds only in-frame ones; the method was immunoSEQ multiplex PCR. The sample lists roughly 120,000 clones, around nine tenths occurring once. Sequenced sample: peripheral blood. The receptor source for this set is a woman between 45 and 60 years old with acute or convalescent COVID-19.

The chain recombines TRBV13 with TRBJ2-2; D is possibly TRBD1 (5 bases). Germline loops: CDR1 PRHDT, CDR2 FYEKMQ (reference sequence). Trimming shortened V by 6 bases and J by 4 bases, and 12 bases separated the two germline ends. This CDR3 is 14 amino acids long. The CDR3 DNA is TGTGCCAGCAGTTTCAGGCAGGGCACCGGGGAGCTGTTTTTT. It encodes CASSFRQGTGELFF.

The chain links TRBV11-2 to TRBJ2-3; no definite D call. V lost 4 bases and J lost 3, with 5 bases in between. The length of the CDR3 is 12 residues. CDR1 is SGHAT and CDR2 is FQNNGV in the germline V gene. The CDR3 spells CASSSETDTQYF. The CDR3, as DNA: TGTGCCAGCAGCTCCGAGACAGATACGCAGTATTTT.

The chain combines TRBV27 with TRBJ2-7; 7 bases match TRBD1. From germline, CDR1 is MNHEY and CDR2 SMNVEV (reference sequence). There are 14 residues in the CDR3. The J segment lost 5 bases and the V segment lost 2 bases, leaving 6 bases of the junction unmatched. CDR3 amino acids: CASSLLTGYNEQYF. For the CDR3, the DNA is TGTGCCAGCAGTTTACTGACAGGGTATAACGAGCAGTACTTC.

The chain employs TRBV18 and TRBJ1-6; 7 positions agree with TRBD1. The V segment lost 3 bases and the J segment 11 bases; nucleotides outside the gene matches: 4. Germline V gene lookup returns CDR1 KGHSH and CDR2 LQKENI. CDR3 length equals 13 residues. As DNA, the CDR3 is TGTGCCAGCTCACCTGACAGGGAGCCACCCCTCCACTTT. Encoded protein: CASSPDREPPLHF. Full variable domain (outside the CDR3, taken from reference TRBV18 and TRBJ1-6): NAGVMQNPRHLVRRRGQEARLRCSPMKGHSHVYWYRQLPEEGLKFMVYLQKENIIDESGMPKERFSAEFPKEGPSILRIQQVVRGDSAAYFCASSPDREPPLHFGNGTRLTVT.

J is TRBJ1-2 and V is TRBV3-1 (or the pseudogene TRBV3-2); no clear D gene. Germline-derived CDR1 and CDR2 are LGHDT and YNNKEL (reference sequence). CDR3 length: 12 amino acids. V was clipped by 4 bases and J by 8 bases, with 11 bases between them. CDR3 residues: CASSPAREGYTF. The CDR3 nucleotides read TGTGCCAGCAGCCCAGCACGGGAAGGCTACACCTTC.

V gene TRBV5-1 combines with J gene TRBJ1-4, with D possibly TRBD1 on 6 matching bases. Trimming stripped 4 bases from V and 2 bases from J, with 12 bases between. The CDR3 has 15 amino acids. Germline values: CDR1 SGHRS, CDR2 YFSETQ. The CDR3 reads CASSAGGQTNEKLFF. The DNA for the CDR3 is TGCGCCAGCAGCGCCGGAGGACAGACTAATGAAAAACTGTTTTTT.

This chain joins TRBV27 and TRBJ1-4, with 8 bases aligning to TRBD1. V lost 2 bases to trimming and J lost 4 bases; unmatched junction nucleotides: 6. Per the germline V gene, CDR1 is MNHEY and CDR2 is SMNVEV (reference sequence). The length of the CDR3 is 16 residues. The CDR3 loop reads CASSLLRTGRNEKLFF. The CDR3 DNA reads TGTGCCAGCAGTTTACTAAGGACAGGGCGTAATGAAAAACTGTTTTTT.

The V call is TRBV19, the J call TRBJ1-3, with D unclear. The CDR3 spans 15 residues. The V gene lost 6 bases and the J gene lost 0 bases, with 12 bases spanning the gap. Per the germline V gene, CDR1 is LNHDA and CDR2 is SQIVND (reference sequence). CDR3 sequence reads: CASSRGIFSGNTIYF. The CDR3 DNA is TGTGCCAGTAGCCGAGGAATTTTCTCTGGAAACACCATATATTTT.

The chain couples TRBV5-5 to TRBJ1-6; 7 positions match TRBD1. Germline V gene sequence: CDR1 SGHKS, CDR2 YYEKEE (reference sequence). Unmatched junction bases numbered 12, after V lost 5 bases and J lost 7 bases. The CDR3 runs 16 residues. The CDR3 protein is CASSLEPTGRNSPLHF. The CDR3 DNA follows: TGTGCCAGCAGTCTTGAACCGACAGGGAGAAATTCACCCCTCCACTTT.

This chain uses TRBV4-1 with TRBJ1-1; D remains unclear. V lost 0 bases and J lost 11, with 7 bases in between. Germline CDR1 MGHRA, CDR2 YSYEKL. The CDR3 covers 11 residues. CDR3 coding DNA: TGCGCCAGCAGCCAAGAGGGAGGGGCTTTCTTT. Protein product: CASSQEGGAFF.

This chain uses TRBV6-5 with TRBJ1-6; D perhaps matches TRBD1 (6 bases). The germline gives CDR1 MNHEY, CDR2 SVGAGI. V was shortened by 2 bases and J by 7 bases, with 15 bases between the two germline ends. The CDR3 covers 16 residues. CDR3 amino acids: CASSYPQQGLNSPLHF. The DNA for the CDR3 is TGTGCCAGCAGTTACCCCCAGCAGGGGTTGAATTCACCCCTCCACTTT.

The CDR3: CASSQRTGGANIQYF. The CDR3 nucleotides are TGTGCCAGCAGCCAACGAACAGGGGGCGCGAACATTCAGTACTTC. The V and J genes are TRBV3-1 (or the pseudogene TRBV3-2) and TRBJ2-4; TRBD1 agrees at 9 bases. In germline, CDR1 is LGHDT, CDR2 YNNKEL (reference sequence). V lost 2 bases, J lost 7 bases, and 6 bases stayed unmatched. The CDR3 loop spans 15 amino acids.

This clone was counted once. The chain uses TRBV18 and TRBJ1-6, with TRBD1 identical over 11 bases. CDR1 and CDR2 (germline): KGHSH, LQKENI. V dropped 3 bases and J dropped 10; count of bases not matched to a gene: 5. This CDR3 comprises 15 residues. The CDR3 bases are TGTGCCAGCTCACCCGGACAGGGGGCGAGGTCACCCCTCCACTTT. It encodes CASSPGQGARSPLHF.

V usage is TRBV11-2 and J usage is TRBJ2-7; perhaps TRBD1 as D (5 bases). Trimming stripped 5 bases from V and 3 bases from J, with 14 bases between. Germline CDR1 reads SGHAT; CDR2 reads FQNNGV. The CDR3 length is 14 residues. CDR3 residues: CASSLRVEDYEQYF. The CDR3 bases are TGTGCCAGCAGCCTCAGGGTTGAGGACTACGAGCAGTACTTC.

The chain recombines TRBV21-1 with TRBJ1-5. TRBV21-1 is a pseudogene locus. This CDR3 region has 14 residues. The CDR3 DNA follows: TGTGCCAGCACTAGTGGAGGGGAGAATCAGCCCCAGCATTTT. Amino acids: CASTSGGENQPQHF.

The chain uses TRBV3-1 (or the pseudogene TRBV3-2) and TRBJ1-2, with a tentative D call TRBD1 (5 bases). This CDR3 is 16 amino acids long. Germline CDR1 LGHDT, CDR2 YNNKEL (reference sequence). V gave up 2 bases and J gave up 5 bases, with 18 bases separating them. This chain's CDR3 is CASSQLTGRGTYGYTF. The CDR3 coding sequence is TGTGCCAGCAGCCAACTAACGGGTAGAGGGACTTATGGCTACACCTTC.

DNA for the CDR3: TGTGCCAGCAGCGTAGGGCTAGCGTCCTACAATGAGCAGTTCTTC. This gives the protein CASSVGLASYNEQFF. V and J are TRBV9 and TRBJ2-1; tentative D call: TRBD2 (6 bases). Per germline, CDR1 SGDLS and CDR2 YYNGEE. V was clipped by 0 bases and J by 1 base, with 8 bases between them. The length of the CDR3 is 15 residues.

The rearrangement uses TRBV27 and TRBJ1-2; 8 bases line up with TRBD1. V shed 10 bases, J shed 8 bases, and the junction held 6 bases outside the gene matches. This CDR3 spans 11 amino acids. From germline, CDR1 is MNHEY and CDR2 SMNVEV (reference sequence). The CDR3 spells CATQGAGGYTF. CDR3 coding DNA: TGTGCCACCCAGGGGGCGGGAGGCTACACCTTC.

V and J are TRBV7-9 and TRBJ1-2; D may be TRBD1 (5 bases). The length of the CDR3 is 15 residues. V shed 3 bases and J shed 6 bases, with 17 bases lying between them. The V gene's germline CDR1 is SEHNR and CDR2 FQNEAQ (reference sequence). In DNA form, the CDR3 reads TGTGCCAGCAGCTTCATCGCGCTCGGGGGGGATGGCTACACCTTC. Amino acid sequence: CASSFIALGGDGYTF.

The rearrangement joins TRBV21-1 to TRBJ1-5. TRBV21-1 is listed as a pseudogene. This CDR3 comprises 19 residues. The CDR3 DNA reads TGTGCCAGCAGCAAAGTCCGGGGGAGGGCAGCGTATAGCAATCAGCCCCAGCATTTT. This codes for CASSKVRGRAAYSNQPQHF.

The rearrangement joins TRBV3-1 (or the pseudogene TRBV3-2) to TRBJ1-2; 8 nucleotides match TRBD1. CDR1 and CDR2 (germline): LGHDT, YNNKEL (reference sequence). The CDR3 runs 14 residues. V dropped 2 bases and J dropped 5; count of bases not matched to a gene: 4. The CDR3 DNA reads as TGTGCCAGCAGCCAAAGGGACAGGCCGTATGGCTACACCTTC. It encodes CASSQRDRPYGYTF.

The rearrangement joins TRBV18 to TRBJ1-1; perhaps TRBD1 as D (5 bases). Germline loops: CDR1 KGHSH, CDR2 LQKENI. Trimming stripped 4 bases from V and 0 bases from J, with 9 bases between. The CDR3 loop spans 14 amino acids. CDR3 nucleotide sequence: TGTGCCAGCTCACTCGGGGGGATGAACACTGAAGCTTTCTTT. Protein product: CASSLGGMNTEAFF.

The chain recombines TRBV12-2 with TRBJ2-2; the table assigns TRBD1, which was not confirmed against the DNA. TRBV12-2 is a pseudogene segment. This CDR3 contains 18 residues. CDR3: CASRPGTGKGRSTGELFF. As DNA, the CDR3 is TGTGCAAGTCGCCCCGGGACAGGGAAGGGTCGAAGCACCGGGGAGCTGTTTTTT.

The CDR3 sequence: CASSDGTLGTGKLFF. The CDR3 nucleotides are TGCGCCAGCAGCGATGGGACTCTCGGGACGGGAAAACTGTTTTTT. The chain has TRBV5-1 and TRBJ1-4; perhaps TRBD1 as D (5 bases). This CDR3 comprises 15 residues. Germline lookup yields CDR1 SGHRS and CDR2 YFSETQ. V was pared by 4 bases and J by 10 bases, with 20 bases between.

The chain carries TRBV7-9 and TRBJ2-1, with 11 nucleotides matching TRBD2. The V gene end was trimmed by 6 bases and the J gene end by 5 bases; junction bases not matched to a gene: 6. This CDR3 is 15 amino acids long. Per germline, CDR1 SEHNR and CDR2 FQNEAQ (reference sequence). This chain's CDR3 is CASSPGTSGNNEQFF. As DNA, the CDR3 is TGTGCCAGCAGTCCAGGGACTAGCGGAAACAATGAGCAGTTCTTC. Variable domain in full (rest from reference TRBV7-9 and TRBJ2-1): DTGVSQNPRHKITKRGQNVTFRCDPISEHNRLYWYRQTLGQGPEFLTYFQNEAQLEKSRLLSDRFSAERPKGSFSTLEIQRTEQGDSAMYLCASSPGTSGNNEQFFGPGTRLTVL.

The rearrangement joins TRBV9 to TRBJ2-1, with 10 positions matching TRBD2. V lost 0 bases and J lost 8; bases outside the gene matches: 5. In germline, CDR1 is SGDLS, CDR2 YYNGEE. The CDR3 length is 15 residues. CDR3 DNA sequence: TGTGCCAGCAGCGTAGTACTAGCGGGATACCATGAGCAGTTCTTC. Protein sequence: CASSVVLAGYHEQFF.